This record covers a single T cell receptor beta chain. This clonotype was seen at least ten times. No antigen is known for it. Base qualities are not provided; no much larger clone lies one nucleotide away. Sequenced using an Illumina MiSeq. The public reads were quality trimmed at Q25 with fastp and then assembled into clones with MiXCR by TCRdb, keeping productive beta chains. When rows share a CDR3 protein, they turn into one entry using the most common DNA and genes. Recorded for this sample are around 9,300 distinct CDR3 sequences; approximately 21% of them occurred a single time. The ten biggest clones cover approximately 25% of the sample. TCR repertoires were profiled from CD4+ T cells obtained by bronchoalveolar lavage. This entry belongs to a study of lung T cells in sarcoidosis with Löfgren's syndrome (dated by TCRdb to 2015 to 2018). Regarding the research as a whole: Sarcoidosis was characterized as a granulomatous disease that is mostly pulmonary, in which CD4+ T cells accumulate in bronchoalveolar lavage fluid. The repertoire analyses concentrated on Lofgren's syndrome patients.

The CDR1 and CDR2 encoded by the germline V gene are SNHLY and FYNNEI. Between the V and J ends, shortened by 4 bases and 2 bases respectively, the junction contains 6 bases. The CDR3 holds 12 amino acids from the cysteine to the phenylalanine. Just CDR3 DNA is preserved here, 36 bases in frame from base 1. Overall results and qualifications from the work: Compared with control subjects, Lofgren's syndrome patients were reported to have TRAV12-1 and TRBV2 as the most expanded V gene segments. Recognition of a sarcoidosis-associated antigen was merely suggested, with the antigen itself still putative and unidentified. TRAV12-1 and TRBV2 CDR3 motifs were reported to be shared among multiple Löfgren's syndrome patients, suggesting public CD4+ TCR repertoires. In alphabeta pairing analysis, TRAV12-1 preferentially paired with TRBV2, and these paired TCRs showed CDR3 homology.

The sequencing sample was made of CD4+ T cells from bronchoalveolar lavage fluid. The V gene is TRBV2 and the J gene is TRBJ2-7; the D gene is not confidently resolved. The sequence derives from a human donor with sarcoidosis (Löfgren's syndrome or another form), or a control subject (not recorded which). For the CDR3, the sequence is CASSAGPYEQYF. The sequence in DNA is TGTGCCAGCAGTGCAGGCCCCTACGAGCAGTACTTC.